Shown below are 7 T cell receptor beta chains from a single sample sequenced in a study of vaccination effects on CD4 cells after COVID-19. Antigens of these TCRs are unknown. TCRdb keeps only in-frame clones here, not all; method: immunoSEQ multiplex PCR. This sample has about 45,000 clones; roughly 79% occur once, and the top ten carry roughly 10%. ViraFEST assay sequencing came after antigen-specific CD4+ T cells were expanded with viral peptide pools. Subsequent to a culture period of about nine days, CD4+ T cells were isolated. Neither prior SARS-CoV-2 infection nor positive nucleocapsid antibodies were present in the vaccine recipients. The sequences come from CD4+ T cells from PBMCs cultured with SARS-CoV-2 spike peptides, collected before COVID-19 vaccination. These receptors came from a human donor who received a COVID-19 vaccine.

CDR3 nucleotide sequence: TGTGCCAGCAGCGTTATGGGGGGAGATACGCAGTATTTT. Translation gives CASSVMGGDTQYF. The chain is built from TRBV9 and TRBJ2-3, with a weak D call TRBD2 (6 bases). The germline V and J ends were trimmed by 2 bases and 5 bases, with 9 bases remaining between them. CDR1 SGDLS and CDR2 YYNGEE come from the germline V gene. The CDR3 runs to 13 residues.

The rearrangement links TRBV6-5 to TRBJ1-1; a possible D gene is TRBD1 (5 bases). Deletions cut 2 bases from V and 3 bases from J, with 7 bases between. The CDR3 is 13 residues long. Germline CDR1 MNHEY, CDR2 SVGAGI. The CDR3 protein is CASSYRGYTEAFF. As DNA, the CDR3 is TGTGCCAGCAGTTACAGGGGTTACACTGAAGCTTTCTTT.

V gene TRBV9 combines with J gene TRBJ2-3; 9 bases are shared with TRBD1. CDR3 size: 16 residues. V was clipped by 3 bases and J by 3 bases; unmatched bases: 8. Germline CDR1 SGDLS, CDR2 YYNGEE. The CDR3 nucleotides read TGTGCCAGCAGCGCACAGGGGACAGGGCTTACAGATACGCAGTATTTT. Translating gives CASSAQGTGLTDTQYF.

CDR3 DNA: TGTGCCAGCAGTCCCTTGGGGGGGACAAGCACAGATACGCAGTATTTT. Translated: CASSPLGGTSTDTQYF. V is TRBV25-1 and J is TRBJ2-3; possibly TRBD2 for D (7 bases). Germline V lookup: CDR1 MGHDK, CDR2 SYGVNS. The CDR3 loop spans 16 amino acids. The V gene lost 5 bases and the J gene lost 0 bases, with 15 bases spanning the gap.

This chain joins TRBV4-1 and TRBJ2-1; D gene unclear. The length of the CDR3 is 16 residues. CDR1 and CDR2 (germline): MGHRA, YSYEKL. Trimming stripped 1 base from V and 2 bases from J, with 12 bases between. CDR3 amino acids: CASSQVNLVTYNEQFF. CDR3 sequence (DNA): TGCGCCAGCAGCCAAGTAAACCTAGTAACCTACAATGAGCAGTTCTTC.

The chain uses TRBV4-3 and TRBJ2-3, with D uncertain. The CDR3 consists of 16 residues. Germline CDR1 LGHNA, CDR2 YSLEER. Trimming took off 0 bases at V and 3 bases at J, with 13 bases between the two ends. The CDR3 coding sequence is TGCGCCAGCAGCCAAGATTCGAGGCTTCCGACAGATACGCAGTATTTT. It is translated as CASSQDSRLPTDTQYF.

This clone was observed a handful of times. This rearrangement joins TRBV5-1 to TRBJ1-2; D uncertain. CDR1 and CDR2 (germline): SGHRS, YFSETQ. The length of the CDR3 is 12 residues. The ends were cut back, 3 bases at V and 10 bases at J, with 13 bases in the middle. The CDR3, as DNA: TGCGCCAGCAGCTCCGACAACCTAGTCTACACCTTC. It codes for CASSSDNLVYTF.